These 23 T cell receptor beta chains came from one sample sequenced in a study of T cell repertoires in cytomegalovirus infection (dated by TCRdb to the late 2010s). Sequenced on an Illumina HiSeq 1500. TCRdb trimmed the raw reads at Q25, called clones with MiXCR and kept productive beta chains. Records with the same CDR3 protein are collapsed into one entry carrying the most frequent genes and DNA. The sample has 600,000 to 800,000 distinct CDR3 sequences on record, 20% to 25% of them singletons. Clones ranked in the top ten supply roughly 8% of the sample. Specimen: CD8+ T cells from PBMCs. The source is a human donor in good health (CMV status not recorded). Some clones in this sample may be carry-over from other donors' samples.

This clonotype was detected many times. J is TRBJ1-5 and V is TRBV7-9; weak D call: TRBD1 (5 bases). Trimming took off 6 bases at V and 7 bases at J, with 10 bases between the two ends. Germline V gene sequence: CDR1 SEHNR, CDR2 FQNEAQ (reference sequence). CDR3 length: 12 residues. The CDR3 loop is CASSLGAQPQHF. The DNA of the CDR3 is TGTGCCAGCAGTCTCGGGGCCCAGCCCCAGCATTTT.

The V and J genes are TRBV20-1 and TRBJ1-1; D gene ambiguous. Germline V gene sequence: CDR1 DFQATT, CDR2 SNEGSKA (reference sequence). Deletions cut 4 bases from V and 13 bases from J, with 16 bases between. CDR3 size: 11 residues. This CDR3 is CSAIRQLSGFF. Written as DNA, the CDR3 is TGCAGTGCTATCAGGCAACTTAGTGGTTTCTTT.

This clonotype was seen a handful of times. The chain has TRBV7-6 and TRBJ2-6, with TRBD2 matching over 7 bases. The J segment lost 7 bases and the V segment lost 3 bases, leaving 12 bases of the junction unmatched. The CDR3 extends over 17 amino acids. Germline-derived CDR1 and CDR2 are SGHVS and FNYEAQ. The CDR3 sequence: CASSFWGGDPAANVLTF. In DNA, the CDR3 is TGTGCCAGCAGCTTCTGGGGAGGGGACCCTGCAGCCAACGTCCTGACTTTC.

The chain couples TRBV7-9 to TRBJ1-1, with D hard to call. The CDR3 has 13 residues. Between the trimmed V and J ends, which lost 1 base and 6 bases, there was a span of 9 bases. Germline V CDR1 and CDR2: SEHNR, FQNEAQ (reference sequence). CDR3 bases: TGTGCCAGCAGCTTAGTTGGAGAGTCTGAAGCTTTCTTT. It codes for CASSLVGESEAFF.

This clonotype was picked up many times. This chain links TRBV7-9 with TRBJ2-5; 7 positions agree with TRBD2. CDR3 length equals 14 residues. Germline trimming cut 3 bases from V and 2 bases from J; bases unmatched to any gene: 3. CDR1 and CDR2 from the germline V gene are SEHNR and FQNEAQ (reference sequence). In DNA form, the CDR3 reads TGTGCCAGCAGCTTCAGCGGGGAACAAGAGACCCAGTACTTC. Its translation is CASSFSGEQETQYF.

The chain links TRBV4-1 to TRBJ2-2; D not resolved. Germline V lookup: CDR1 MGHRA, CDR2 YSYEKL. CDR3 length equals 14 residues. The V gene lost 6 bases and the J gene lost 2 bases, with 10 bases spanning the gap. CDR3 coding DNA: TGCGCCAGCAGACAGCCTCTCAACACCGGGGAGCTGTTTTTT. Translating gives CASRQPLNTGELFF.

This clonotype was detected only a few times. The CDR3 region has the DNA TGTGCCAGCAGCTTAGTCCCCCAGGGCACGAGCACTGAAGCTTTCTTT. Amino acids: CASSLVPQGTSTEAFF. The rearrangement links TRBV7-9 to TRBJ1-1, with a tentative D call TRBD1 (5 bases). Trimming stripped 1 base from V and 4 bases from J, with 16 bases between. CDR3 size: 16 residues. CDR1 and CDR2 (germline): SEHNR, FQNEAQ (reference sequence).

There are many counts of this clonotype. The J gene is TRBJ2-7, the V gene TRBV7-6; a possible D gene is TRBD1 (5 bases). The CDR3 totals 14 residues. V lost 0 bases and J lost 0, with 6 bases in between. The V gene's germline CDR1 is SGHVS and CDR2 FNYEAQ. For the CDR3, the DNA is TGTGCCAGCAGCTTAGCAGGGGACTCCTACGAGCAGTACTTC. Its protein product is CASSLAGDSYEQYF.

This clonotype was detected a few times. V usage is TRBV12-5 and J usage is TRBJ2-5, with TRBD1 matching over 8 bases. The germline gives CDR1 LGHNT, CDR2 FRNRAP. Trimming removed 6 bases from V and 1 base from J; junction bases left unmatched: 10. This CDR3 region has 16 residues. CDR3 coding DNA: TGTGCTAGTGGCTTTACGGACAGGGTGGGCCAAGAGACCCAGTACTTC. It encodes CASGFTDRVGQETQYF. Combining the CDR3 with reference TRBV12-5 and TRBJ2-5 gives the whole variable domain DARVTQTPRHKVTEMGQEVTMRCQPILGHNTVFWYRQTMMQGLELLAYFRNRAPLDDSGMPKDRFSAEMPDATLATLKIQPSEPRDSAVYFCASGFTDRVGQETQYFGPGTRLLVL.

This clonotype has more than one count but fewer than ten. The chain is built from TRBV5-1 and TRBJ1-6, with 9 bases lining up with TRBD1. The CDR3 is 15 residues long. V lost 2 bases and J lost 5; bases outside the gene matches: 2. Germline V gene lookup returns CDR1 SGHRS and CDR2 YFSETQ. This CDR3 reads CASSFWDRDNSPLHF. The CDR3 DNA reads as TGCGCCAGCAGCTTCTGGGACAGGGATAATTCACCCCTCCACTTT.

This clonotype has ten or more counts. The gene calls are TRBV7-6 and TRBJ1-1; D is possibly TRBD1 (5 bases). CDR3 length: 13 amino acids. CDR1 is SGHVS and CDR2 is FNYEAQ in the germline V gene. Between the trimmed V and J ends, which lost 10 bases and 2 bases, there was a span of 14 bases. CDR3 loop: CATLWGTNTEAFF. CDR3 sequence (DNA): TGTGCCACCCTCTGGGGGACCAACACTGAAGCTTTCTTT.

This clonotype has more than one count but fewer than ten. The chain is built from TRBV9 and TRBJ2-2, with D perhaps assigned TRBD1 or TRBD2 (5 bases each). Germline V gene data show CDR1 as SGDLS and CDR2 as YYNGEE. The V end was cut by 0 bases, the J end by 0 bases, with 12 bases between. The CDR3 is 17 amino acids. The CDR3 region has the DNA TGTGCCAGCAGCGTAGCTGGGGACGGTGCGAACACCGGGGAGCTGTTTTTT. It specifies CASSVAGDGANTGELFF.

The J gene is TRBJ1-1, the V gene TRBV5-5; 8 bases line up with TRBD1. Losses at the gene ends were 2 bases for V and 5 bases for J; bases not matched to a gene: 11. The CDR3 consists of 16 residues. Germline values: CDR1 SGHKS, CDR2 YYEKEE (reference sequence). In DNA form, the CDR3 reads TGTGCCAGCAGCTTTTCCTCAGGGGGCGCCTGGACTGAAGCTTTCTTT. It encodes CASSFSSGGAWTEAFF.

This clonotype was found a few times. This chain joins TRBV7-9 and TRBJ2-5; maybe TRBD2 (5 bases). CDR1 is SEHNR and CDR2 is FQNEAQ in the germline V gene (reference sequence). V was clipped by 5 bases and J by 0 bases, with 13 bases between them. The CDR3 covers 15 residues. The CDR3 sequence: CASSEGRLYQETQYF. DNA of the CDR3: TGTGCCAGCAGCGAGGGTAGGCTGTACCAAGAGACCCAGTACTTC. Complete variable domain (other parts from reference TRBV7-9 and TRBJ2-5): DTGVSQNPRHKITKRGQNVTFRCDPISEHNRLYWYRQTLGQGPEFLTYFQNEAQLEKSRLLSDRFSAERPKGSFSTLEIQRTEQGDSAMYLCASSEGRLYQETQYFGPGTRLLVL.

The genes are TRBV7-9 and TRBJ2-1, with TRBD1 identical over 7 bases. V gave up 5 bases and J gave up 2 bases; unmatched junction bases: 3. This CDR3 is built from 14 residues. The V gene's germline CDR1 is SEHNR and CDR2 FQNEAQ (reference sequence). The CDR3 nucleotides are TGTGCCAGCAGCACGGGACAGCCCTACAATGAGCAGTTCTTC. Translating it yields CASSTGQPYNEQFF.

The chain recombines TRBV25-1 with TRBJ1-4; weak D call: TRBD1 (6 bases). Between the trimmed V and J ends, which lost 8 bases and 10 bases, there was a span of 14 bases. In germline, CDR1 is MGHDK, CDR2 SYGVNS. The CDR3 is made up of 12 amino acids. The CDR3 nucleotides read TGTGCCAGCCTTTTTGAGGGGGGAAAACTGTTTTTT. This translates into CASLFEGGKLFF.

CDR3 sequence (DNA): TGTGCCAGCAGTGACTCGCCCCCGGGACAGGGCTACGAGCAGTACGTC. Protein product: CASSDSPPGQGYEQYV. The V gene is TRBV6-4, the J gene TRBJ2-7, with 9 nucleotides matching TRBD1. J gave up 3 bases and V 0 bases, and 6 bases lay outside the gene matches. This CDR3 is built from 16 residues. Germline CDR1 reads MRHNA; CDR2 reads SNTAGT.

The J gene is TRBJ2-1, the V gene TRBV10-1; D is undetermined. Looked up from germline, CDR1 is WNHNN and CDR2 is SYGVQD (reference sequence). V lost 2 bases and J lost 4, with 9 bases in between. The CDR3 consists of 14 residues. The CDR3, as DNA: TGCGCCAGCAGTGAGGGGTCCGGGTACAATGAGCAGTTCTTC. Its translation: CASSEGSGYNEQFF.

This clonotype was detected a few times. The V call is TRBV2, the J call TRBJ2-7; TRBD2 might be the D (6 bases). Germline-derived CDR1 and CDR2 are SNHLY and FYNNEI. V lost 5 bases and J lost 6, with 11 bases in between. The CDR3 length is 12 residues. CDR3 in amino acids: CASSPGTVEQYV. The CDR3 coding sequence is TGTGCCAGCAGTCCCGGGACTGTCGAGCAGTACGTC.

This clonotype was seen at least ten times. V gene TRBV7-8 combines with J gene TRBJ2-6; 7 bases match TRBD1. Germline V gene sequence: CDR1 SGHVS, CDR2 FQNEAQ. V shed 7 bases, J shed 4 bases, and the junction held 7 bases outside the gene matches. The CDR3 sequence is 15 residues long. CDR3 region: CASIRDRAGANVLTF. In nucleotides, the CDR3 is TGTGCCAGCATCCGAGACAGGGCCGGGGCCAACGTCCTGACTTTC.

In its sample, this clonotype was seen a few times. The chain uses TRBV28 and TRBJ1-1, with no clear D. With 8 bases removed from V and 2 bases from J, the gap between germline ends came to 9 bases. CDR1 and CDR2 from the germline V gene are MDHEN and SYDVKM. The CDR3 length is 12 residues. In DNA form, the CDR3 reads TGTGCCAGCCTTTGGGGTAACACTGAAGCTTTCTTT. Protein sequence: CASLWGNTEAFF.

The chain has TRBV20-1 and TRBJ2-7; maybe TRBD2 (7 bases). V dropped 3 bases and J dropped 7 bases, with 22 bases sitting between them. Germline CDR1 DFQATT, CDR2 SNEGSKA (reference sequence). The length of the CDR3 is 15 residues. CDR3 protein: CSASPSSGGPMEQYV. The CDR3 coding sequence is TGCAGTGCTAGTCCCTCTTCGGGGGGCCCGATGGAGCAGTACGTC.

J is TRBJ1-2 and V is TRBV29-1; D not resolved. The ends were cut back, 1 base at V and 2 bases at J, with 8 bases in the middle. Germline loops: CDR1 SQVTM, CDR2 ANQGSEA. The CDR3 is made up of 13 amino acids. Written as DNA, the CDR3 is TGCAGCGTTGAAGGAGGCAAGAACTATGGCTACACCTTC. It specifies CSVEGGKNYGYTF.